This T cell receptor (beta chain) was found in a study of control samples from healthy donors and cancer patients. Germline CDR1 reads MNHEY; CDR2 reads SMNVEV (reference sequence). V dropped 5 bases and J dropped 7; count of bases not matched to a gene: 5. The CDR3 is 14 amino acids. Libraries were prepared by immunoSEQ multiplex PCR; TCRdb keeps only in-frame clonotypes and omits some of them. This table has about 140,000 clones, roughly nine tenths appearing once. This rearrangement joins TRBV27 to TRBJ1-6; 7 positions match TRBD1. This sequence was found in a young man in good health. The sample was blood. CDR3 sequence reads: CASSRDSKNSPLHF. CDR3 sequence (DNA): TGTGCCAGCAGTCGGGACAGCAAGAATTCACCCCTCCACTTT.